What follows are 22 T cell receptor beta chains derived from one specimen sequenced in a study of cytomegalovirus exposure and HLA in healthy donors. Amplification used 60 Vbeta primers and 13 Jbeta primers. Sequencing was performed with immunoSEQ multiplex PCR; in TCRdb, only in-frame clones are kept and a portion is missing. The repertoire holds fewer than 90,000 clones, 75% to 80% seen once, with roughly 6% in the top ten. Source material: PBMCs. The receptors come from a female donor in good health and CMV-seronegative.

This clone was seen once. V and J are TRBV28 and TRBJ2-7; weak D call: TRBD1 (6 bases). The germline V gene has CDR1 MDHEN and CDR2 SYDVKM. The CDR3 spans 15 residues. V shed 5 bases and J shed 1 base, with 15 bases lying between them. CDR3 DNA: TGTGCCAGCAGTCTCCGAGCCAGGGGATCCTACGAGCAGTACTTC. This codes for CASSLRARGSYEQYF.

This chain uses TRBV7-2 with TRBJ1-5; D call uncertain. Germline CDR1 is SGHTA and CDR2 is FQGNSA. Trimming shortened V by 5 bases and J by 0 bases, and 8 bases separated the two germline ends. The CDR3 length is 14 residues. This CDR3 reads CASSQVPSNQPQHF. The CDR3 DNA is TGTGCCAGCAGCCAGGTCCCTAGCAATCAGCCCCAGCATTTT.

CDR3 residues: CAWSLGTAGNTIYF. The DNA for the CDR3 is TGTGCCTGGAGCCTTGGGACAGCTGGAAACACCATATATTTT. The J gene is TRBJ1-3, the V gene TRBV30, with 7 bases identical to TRBD1. CDR1 and CDR2 from the germline V gene are GTSNPN and SVGIG (reference sequence). The CDR3 has 14 amino acids. Trimming took 3 bases from V and 2 from J; bases not matched to a gene: 4.

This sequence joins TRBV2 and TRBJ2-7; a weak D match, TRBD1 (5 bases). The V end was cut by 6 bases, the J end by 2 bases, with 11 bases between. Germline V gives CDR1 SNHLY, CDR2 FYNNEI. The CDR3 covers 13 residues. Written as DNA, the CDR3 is TGTGCCAGCAGCACCGACAGAGCCTACGAGCAGTACTTC. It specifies CASSTDRAYEQYF.

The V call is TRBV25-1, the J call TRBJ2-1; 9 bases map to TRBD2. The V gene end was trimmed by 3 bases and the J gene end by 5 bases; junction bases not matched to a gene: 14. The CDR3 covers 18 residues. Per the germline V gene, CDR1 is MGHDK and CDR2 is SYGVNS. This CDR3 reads CASSDRGTVLAGDNEQFF. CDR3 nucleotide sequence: TGTGCCAGCAGTGACCGAGGAACAGTACTAGCGGGTGACAATGAGCAGTTCTTC.

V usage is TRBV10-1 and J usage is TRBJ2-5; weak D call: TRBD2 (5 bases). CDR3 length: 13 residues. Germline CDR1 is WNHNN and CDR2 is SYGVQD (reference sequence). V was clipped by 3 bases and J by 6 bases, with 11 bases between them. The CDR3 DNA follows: TGCGCCAGCAGTGAAACTAGTATCAAGACCCAGTACTTC. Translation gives CASSETSIKTQYF.

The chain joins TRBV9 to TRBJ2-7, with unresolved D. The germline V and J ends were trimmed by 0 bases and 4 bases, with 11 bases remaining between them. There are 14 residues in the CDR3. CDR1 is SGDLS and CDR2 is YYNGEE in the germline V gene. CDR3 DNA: TGTGCCAGCAGCGTAGCAGGTGGCCGGTACGAGCAGTACTTC. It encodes CASSVAGGRYEQYF.

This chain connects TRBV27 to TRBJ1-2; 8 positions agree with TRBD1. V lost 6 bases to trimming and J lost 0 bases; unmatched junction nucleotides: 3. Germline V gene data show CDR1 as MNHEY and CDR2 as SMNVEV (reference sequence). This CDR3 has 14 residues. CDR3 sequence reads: CASRPGQANYGYTF. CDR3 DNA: TGTGCCAGCAGACCGGGACAGGCTAACTATGGCTACACCTTC.

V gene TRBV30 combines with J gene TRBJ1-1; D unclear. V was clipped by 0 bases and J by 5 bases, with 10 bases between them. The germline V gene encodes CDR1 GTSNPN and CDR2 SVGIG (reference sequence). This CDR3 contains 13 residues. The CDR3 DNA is TGTGCCTGGAGTGTAATGGTGAGGACTGAAGCTTTCTTT. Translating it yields CAWSVMVRTEAFF. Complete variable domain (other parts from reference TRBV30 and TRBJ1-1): SQTIHQWPATLVQPVGSPLSLECTVEGTSNPNLYWYRQAAGRGLQLLFYSVGIGQISSEVPQNLSASRPQDRQFILSSKKLLLSDSGFYLCAWSVMVRTEAFFGQGTRLTVV.

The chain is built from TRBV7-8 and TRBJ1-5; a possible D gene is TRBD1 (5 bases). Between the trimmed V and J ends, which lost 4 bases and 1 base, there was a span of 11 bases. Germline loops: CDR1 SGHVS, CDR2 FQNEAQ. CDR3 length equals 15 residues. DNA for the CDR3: TGTGCCAGCAGCTCCCAGCGGGACAGCAATCAGCCCCAGCATTTT. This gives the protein CASSSQRDSNQPQHF. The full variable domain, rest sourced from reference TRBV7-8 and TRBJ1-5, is GAGVSQSPRYKVAKRGQDVALRCDPISGHVSLFWYQQALGQGPEFLTYFQNEAQLDKSGLPSDRFFAERPEGSVSTLKIQRTQQEDSAVYLCASSSQRDSNQPQHFGDGTRLSIL.

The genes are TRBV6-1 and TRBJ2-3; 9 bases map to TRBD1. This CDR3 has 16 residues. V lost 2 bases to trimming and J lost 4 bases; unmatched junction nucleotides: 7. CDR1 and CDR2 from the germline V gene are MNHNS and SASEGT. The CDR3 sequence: CASSELDRGGADTQYF. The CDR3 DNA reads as TGTGCCAGCAGTGAACTCGACAGGGGGGGCGCAGATACGCAGTATTTT.

The CDR3: CASSLGGASSYNEQFF. CDR3 DNA: TGTGCCAGCAGCCTAGGGGGCGCATCCTCCTACAATGAGCAGTTCTTC. The rearrangement links TRBV28 to TRBJ2-1; 7 bases are a match to TRBD1. The CDR3 consists of 16 residues. The V gene's germline CDR1 is MDHEN and CDR2 SYDVKM. With V trimmed by 6 bases and J by 0 bases, 8 bases remained unmatched.

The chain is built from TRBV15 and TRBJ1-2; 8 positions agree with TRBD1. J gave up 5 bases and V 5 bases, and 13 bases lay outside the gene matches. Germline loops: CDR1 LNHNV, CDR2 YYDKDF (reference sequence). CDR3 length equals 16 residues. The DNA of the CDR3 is TGTGCCACCAGCCCGGACAGAGGGCAGGGGGCTTATGGCTACACCTTC. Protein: CATSPDRGQGAYGYTF.

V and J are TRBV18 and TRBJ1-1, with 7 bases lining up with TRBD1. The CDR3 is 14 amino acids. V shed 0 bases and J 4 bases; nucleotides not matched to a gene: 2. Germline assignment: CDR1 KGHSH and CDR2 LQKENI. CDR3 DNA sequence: TGTGCCAGCTCACCACCGTACAGGGGCACTGAAGCTTTCTTT. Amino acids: CASSPPYRGTEAFF.

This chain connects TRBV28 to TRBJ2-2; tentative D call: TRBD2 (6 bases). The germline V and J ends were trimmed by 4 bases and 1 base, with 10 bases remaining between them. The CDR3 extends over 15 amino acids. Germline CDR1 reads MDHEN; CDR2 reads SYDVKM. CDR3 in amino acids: CASSSGGLNTGELFF. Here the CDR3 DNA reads TGTGCCAGCAGTTCCGGGGGATTGAACACCGGGGAGCTGTTTTTT. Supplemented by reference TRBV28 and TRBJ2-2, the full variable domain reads DVKVTQSSRYLVKRTGEKVFLECVQDMDHENMFWYRQDPGLGLRLIYFSYDVKMKEKGDIPEGYSVSREKKERFSLILESASTNQTSMYLCASSSGGLNTGELFFGEGSRLTVL.

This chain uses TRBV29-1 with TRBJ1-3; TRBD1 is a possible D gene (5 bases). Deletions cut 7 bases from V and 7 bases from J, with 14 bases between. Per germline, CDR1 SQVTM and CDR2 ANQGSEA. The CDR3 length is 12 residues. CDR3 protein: CSGRDLGNTIYF. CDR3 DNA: TGCAGCGGAAGGGACTTGGGTAACACCATATATTTT.

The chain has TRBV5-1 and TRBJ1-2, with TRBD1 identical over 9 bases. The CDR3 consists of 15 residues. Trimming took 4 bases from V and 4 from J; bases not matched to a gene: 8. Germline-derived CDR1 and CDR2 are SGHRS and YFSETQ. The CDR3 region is CASSPRTGASYGYTF. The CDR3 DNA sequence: TGCGCCAGCAGCCCAAGGACAGGGGCGTCCTATGGCTACACCTTC.

The CDR3 coding sequence is TGCGCCAGCAGCTTCGGGACAAGAGGAAAACTGTTTTTT. It is translated as CASSFGTRGKLFF. The chain is built from TRBV5-1 and TRBJ1-4; possibly TRBD1 for D (6 bases). Per the germline V gene, CDR1 is SGHRS and CDR2 is YFSETQ. The CDR3 runs to 13 residues. V lost 2 bases to trimming and J lost 10 bases, with 12 bases between them. Variable domain in full (rest from reference TRBV5-1 and TRBJ1-4): KAGVTQTPRYLIKTRGQQVTLSCSPISGHRSVSWYQQTPGQGLQFLFEYFSETQRNKGNFPGRFSGRQFSNSRSEMNVSTLELGDSALYLCASSFGTRGKLFFGSGTQLSVL.

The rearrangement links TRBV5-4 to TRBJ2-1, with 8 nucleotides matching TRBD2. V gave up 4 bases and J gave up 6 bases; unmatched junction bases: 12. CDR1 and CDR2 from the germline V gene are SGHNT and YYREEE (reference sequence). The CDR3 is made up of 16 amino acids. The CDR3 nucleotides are TGTGCCAGCAGCGGGCGGGGGCAACTAGCGGTCAATGAGCAGTTCTTC. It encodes CASSGRGQLAVNEQFF.

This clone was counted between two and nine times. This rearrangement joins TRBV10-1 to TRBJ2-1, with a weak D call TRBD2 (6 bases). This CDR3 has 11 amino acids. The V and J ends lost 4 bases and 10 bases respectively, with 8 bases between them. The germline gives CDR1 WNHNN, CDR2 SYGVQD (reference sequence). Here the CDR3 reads CASSGGGEQFF. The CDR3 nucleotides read TGCGCCAGCAGTGGAGGAGGGGAGCAGTTCTTC.

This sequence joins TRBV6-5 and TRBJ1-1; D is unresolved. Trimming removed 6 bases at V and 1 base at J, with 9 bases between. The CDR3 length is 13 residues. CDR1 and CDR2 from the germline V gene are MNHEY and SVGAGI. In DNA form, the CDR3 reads TGTGCCAGCAGCTGGAGTAGGAACACTGAAGCTTTCTTT. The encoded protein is CASSWSRNTEAFF.

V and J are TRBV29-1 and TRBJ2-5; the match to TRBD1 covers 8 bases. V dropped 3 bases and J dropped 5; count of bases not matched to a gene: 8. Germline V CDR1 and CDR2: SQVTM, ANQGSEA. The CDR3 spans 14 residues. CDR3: CSVDGQGVLETQYF. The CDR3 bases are TGCAGCGTTGACGGACAGGGTGTGCTGGAGACCCAGTACTTC.